This TCR beta chain was obtained from a study of T cell responses to AZD1222 COVID-19 vaccine. Study overall: Pooling of second doses given at about 4 or about 12 weeks was done.

Turning to this clone: The antigen is undetermined.

Study results and caveats: CD4 TCRs covered the whole spike, strongest at regions 160-218 and 743-854. Females made up more of the donors, who were largely white British, and clonal diversity may have come out too low. Only a handful of AZD1222 recipients, several in all, had baseline seropositivity.

Assay: immunoSEQ multiplex PCR; the TCRdb copy retains only in-frame clones and omits some. The sample has over 100,000 clones; roughly nine tenths are singletons. V shed 4 bases, J shed 6 bases, and the junction held 4 bases outside the gene matches. Germline-derived CDR1 and CDR2 are LGHNA and YNFKEQ. This CDR3 spans 13 amino acids. This TCR derives from an adult in good health. The rearrangement uses TRBV4-2 and TRBJ1-1; 8 nucleotides agree with TRBD1. Sequencing was performed on peripheral blood, taken on day 0 of AZD1222 vaccination. Here the CDR3 reads CASSRTGRPEAFF. The CDR3 region has the DNA TGTGCCAGCAGCCGGACAGGGAGACCTGAAGCTTTCTTT.